The clone carrying this T cell receptor (beta chain) was picked up a small number of times. Its antigen remains unidentified. This specimen comes from a study of T cell responses to AZD1222 COVID-19 vaccine. Study information: Second-dose groups at about 4 or about 12 weeks were pooled. Study results and limitations: Spike regions recognized by vaccine-associated CD4 TCRs spanned the protein, led by 160-218 and 743-854. Only 5 or 6 individuals given AZD1222 were seropositive at baseline. Donors in the cohort were predominantly white British and more often female, and clonal diversity was possibly underestimated.

Profiled with immunoSEQ multiplex PCR; TCRdb holds only in-frame clones, not every one. The data contain about 96,000 clones, 70% to 90% of them singletons. V was trimmed by 0 bases and J by 3 bases, leaving 6 bases between them. The CDR3 loop spans 14 amino acids. From germline, CDR1 is MNHEY and CDR2 SMNVEV (reference sequence). The chain combines TRBV27 with TRBJ2-1; D is unclear. Material: peripheral blood, obtained on day 0 of AZD1222 vaccination. This clonotype originated in an adult in good health. In nucleotides, the CDR3 is TGTGCCAGCAGTTTATCCGCTGACTACAATGAGCAGTTCTTC. It specifies CASSLSADYNEQFF.